This T cell receptor beta chain was found in a study of shared T cell receptors in the human thymus listed by TCRdb under 2021. As for the study more broadly: The study examined how self-reactive, shared T-cell receptor alpha chains are generated in the human thymus.

This clone showed up just a few times. What this receptor recognizes is not known. No much larger clone exists at a distance of one base, and base qualities are not known. The junction carries 7 bases between V and J, which are trimmed by 3 bases and 1 base respectively. The CDR3 goes from the cysteine to the phenylalanine over 15 residues. Only the CDR3 portion is preserved as DNA: 45 bases, with reading frame beginning at the first base. The germline V gene supplies CDR1 SNHLY and CDR2 FYNNEI. Preparation of the library involved the immunoSEQ multiplex PCR assay. In TCRdb, the immuneACCESS table is reduced to in-frame sequences with V and J assigned. These tables do not hold every clone; where another copy was compared, an unresolved V gene accounts for under half, and the others remain unexplained. This sample comprises 600,000 or so clones, about 90% of them detected only once. Of the sample, about 0.0094% is held by the ten largest clones.

These data are also associated with another study on human thymus T cells. Per that second paper: Immunologically healthy infants undergoing open corrective cardiac surgery for congenital heart defects in Finland were used as donors. Thymus tissue was collected as surgical resects that were removed during corrective cardiac surgery. Both the thymic and the peripheral blood repertoires appeared to show biased V and J gene segment usage. The related research reported highly overlapping thymic TCR repertoires among unrelated individuals. TCR alpha and beta repertoires from about 8 infant thymus samples and a few related peripheral blood samples were characterized in the study. Donor ages ranging from about 7 to 250 days were recorded, and several male and a couple of female infants were included in the cohort. Thymocytes were released mechanically from tissue and stored at -70 °C as pellets of about 9.5-32 million cells. Genomic DNA was extracted from frozen cell pellets with a QIAsymphony instrument. TCRB and TCRAD loci were amplified from a standardized quantity of quality-controlled genomic DNA using the immunoSEQ multiplex PCR assay. The amplicons covered the V(D)J region and were long enough to include the CDR3 and to identify the V and J genes. Amplicon sequencing was performed on an Illumina platform through the commercial immunoSEQ service. Corrections for primer bias and sequencing errors followed previously described methods, while TCRAD and TCRB definitions were based on the IMGT database. Repertoires were analysed with immunoSEQ Analyzer 3.0 and VDJTools, covering basic statistics, V/J segment usage, diversity estimates, rarefaction and pairwise overlap. Diversity was estimated with Chao1, ChaoE, Efron-Thisted, Shannon and inverse Simpson indices, and also on datasets down-sampled to the smallest sample. Repertoire overlap was assessed by strict matching of CDR3 nucleotide sequence, V gene and J gene, and clustering was done by Jaccard-based multidimensional scaling. On average, thymus samples gave 750,000 to 1,000,000 unique TCRB clonotypes, whereas blood samples gave roughly 86,000.

This clonotype was sampled from a boy under two years old with a congenital heart defect. Donor details come from another sample of the same person, matched by shared clones. The source material was thymocytes. This receptor chain uses TRBV2 and TRBJ2-6; no confident D gene assignment can be made. The DNA reads as follows: TGTGCCAGCAGTGATTCAGCGTCTGGGGCCAACGTCCTGACTTTC. It specifies CASSDSASGANVLTF.